A selection of T cell receptor beta chains follows, all from one sample in a study of blood T cell repertoires in COVID-19. TCRdb's copy holds only in-frame clones and misses some; the assay was immunoSEQ multiplex PCR. Of some 250,000 clones in the sample, about 73% were seen once. Sequenced: peripheral blood. Receptors were obtained from a woman at least 80 years old with acute or convalescent COVID-19. Both conserved end residues are part of each CDR3. Fields, in order: D gene, J gene, V gene, CDR3 protein. D genes are given only for firm matches.

>NA|TRBJ1-3|TRBV6-6
CASSYSRGGNTIYF
>NA|TRBJ1-6|TRBV3-1/TRBV3-2
CASSLSSGENSPLHF
>NA|TRBJ1-1|TRBV4-1
CASSHSSGTGSGAFF
>TRBD2|TRBJ2-7|TRBV27
CASRGRSGGVTYEQYF
>NA|TRBJ1-2|TRBV7-2
CASSQAIANYGYTF
>NA|TRBJ1-6|TRBV4-3
CASSQAFTGYNSPLHF
>TRBD1|TRBJ1-2|TRBV11-2
CASSLPGGGGGYTF
>TRBD1|TRBJ1-2|TRBV11-2
CASSPGGTGGGYTF
>NA|TRBJ1-6|TRBV4-3
CASSQEDRGNSPLHF
>TRBD1|TRBJ1-2|TRBV6-1
CASSGAQGAMSYGYTF
>TRBD1|TRBJ1-2|TRBV18
CASSPSHDRAGGYTF
>TRBD2|TRBJ2-2|TRBV5-1
CASSAGTSGRARHGELFF
>NA|TRBJ1-1|TRBV5-4
CASSFGSATSTEAFF
>TRBD1|TRBJ1-6|TRBV6-5
CASSYRTGVSSPLHF
>NA|TRBJ2-5|TRBV20-1
CSARVGETQYF
>NA|TRBJ2-1|TRBV27
CASSLLGEYSFYNEQFF
>NA|TRBJ2-1|TRBV2
CASRGAGRYNEQFF
>TRBD1|TRBJ1-6|TRBV5-4
CASSLKGASPLHF
>NA|TRBJ1-1|TRBV19
CASTLRGEGNTEAFF
>NA|TRBJ1-1|TRBV4-1
CASSQDWGGPRAEAFF
>NA|TRBJ1-2|TRBV6-5
CASSNRVSGYTF
>NA|TRBJ1-6|TRBV4-1
CASSQEWARDYNSPLHF
>TRBD1|TRBJ2-1|TRBV5-1
CASSLVGQESYNEQFF
>NA|TRBJ1-2|TRBV7-3
CASSRGAGNYGYTF